Listed below are T cell receptor beta chains from one sample, sequenced in a study of cytomegalovirus exposure and HLA in healthy donors. Generated by immunoSEQ multiplex PCR, the TCRdb table keeps only in-frame clones and is missing some. The sample carries 120,000 or so clones, roughly four fifths recorded once. The sequenced sample consisted of PBMCs. Every receptor here comes from a woman between 18 and 29 years old in good health and CMV-seronegative. Each CDR3 is given with its conserved first and last residue. A D gene is named only where the DNA matches it firmly. Clone size is shown for a subset of rows, as once, few, many or a class of expanded clone.

J | V | size | D | CDR3 | DNA
TRBJ2-1 | TRBV5-1 | - | - | CASSLYSGGVGNEQFF | TGCGCCAGCAGCTTATATTCGGGTGGAGTAGGCAATGAGCAGTTCTTC
TRBJ2-3 | TRBV6-1 | - | TRBD1 | CASSRTGKGPDTQYF | TGTGCCAGCAGTCGGACAGGGAAGGGGCCAGATACGCAGTATTTT
TRBJ1-5 | TRBV6-6 | - | TRBD1 | CASRTGTGVGNQPQHF | TGTGCCAGCAGAACGGGGACAGGGGTGGGGAATCAGCCCCAGCATTTT
TRBJ1-5 | TRBV10-3 | - | - | CAISRGGPDQPQHF | TGTGCCATCAGTCGAGGGGGTCCTGATCAGCCCCAGCATTTT
TRBJ2-1 | TRBV2 | - | TRBD2 | CASSWSETSGSSYNEQFF | TGTGCCAGCAGTTGGAGCGAAACTAGCGGGAGTTCCTACAATGAGCAGTTCTTC
TRBJ1-3 | TRBV5-1 | - | TRBD1 | CASSLTSGTGGNTIYF | TGCGCCAGCTCCTTGACCTCCGGGACAGGTGGAAACACCATATATTTT
TRBJ2-3 | TRBV25-1 | few | - | CASSETREYPTDTQYF | TGTGCCAGCAGTGAAACGAGGGAATACCCGACAGATACGCAGTATTTT
TRBJ1-1 | TRBV11-1 | - | - | CASSLTAMNTEAFF | TGTGCCAGCAGCTTGACAGCTATGAACACTGAAGCTTTCTTT
TRBJ2-3 | TRBV28 | - | TRBD1 | CASRRTGGTDTQYF | TGTGCCAGCAGAAGAACAGGGGGCACAGATACGCAGTATTTT
TRBJ2-2 | TRBV7-9 | - | TRBD2 | CASSPGLAGEAGELFF | TGTGCCAGCAGCCCTGGACTAGCGGGAGAGGCCGGGGAGCTGTTTTTT
TRBJ1-1 | TRBV6-1 | - | - | CASRGEGFAEAFF | TGTGCCAGCAGAGGGGAGGGGTTCGCTGAAGCTTTCTTT
TRBJ2-7 | TRBV27 | - | TRBD2 | CASSSLTYGLAGYEQYF | TGTGCCAGCAGTTCTTTAACCTACGGACTAGCCGGATACGAGCAGTACTTC
TRBJ2-1 | TRBV7-2 | - | - | CASSFGSEQFF | TGTGCCAGCAGCTTTGGGAGTGAGCAGTTCTTC
TRBJ2-2 | TRBV15 | - | TRBD2 | CATRLADRRGELFF | TGTGCCACCCGACTAGCGGACCGTCGTGGGGAGCTGTTTTTT
TRBJ1-2 | TRBV5-8 | - | - | CASSLAAGAFLDGYTF | TGTGCCAGCAGCTTGGCTGCAGGTGCCTTTCTTGATGGCTACACCTTC
TRBJ1-4 | TRBV7-9 | - | TRBD1 | CASSLETGGATNEKLFF | TGTGCCAGCAGCTTAGAGACAGGGGGTGCGACTAATGAAAAACTGTTTTTT
TRBJ2-7 | TRBV5-1 | once | TRBD2 | CASSHRGDGISYEQYF | TGCGCCAGCAGCCACCGGGGGGACGGGATCTCCTACGAGCAGTACTTC
TRBJ1-1 | TRBV6-1 | - | - | CASTLSGPMNTEAFF | TGTGCCAGCACCCTGAGCGGGCCCATGAACACTGAAGCTTTCTTT
TRBJ1-5 | TRBV27 | few | - | CASSWGGPDQPQHF | TGTGCCAGCAGTTGGGGGGGGCCAGATCAGCCCCAGCATTTT
TRBJ2-7 | TRBV19 | - | - | CASSISGRDYEQYF | TGTGCCAGTAGTATATCTGGCAGGGACTACGAGCAGTACTTC
TRBJ2-3 | TRBV7-2 | - | TRBD2 | CASSPVSGGSTDTQYF | TGTGCCAGCAGCCCTGTAAGCGGGGGGAGCACAGATACGCAGTATTTT
TRBJ2-7 | TRBV29-1 | - | - | CSVLKGWDSEQYF | TGCAGCGTGCTGAAAGGGTGGGACTCCGAGCAGTACTTC
TRBJ1-5 | TRBV7-9 | - | TRBD1 | CASSLTGGNQPQHF | TGTGCCAGCAGCTTAACAGGGGGTAATCAGCCCCAGCATTTT
TRBJ2-1 | TRBV9 | - | - | CASSVLSTVSYNEQFF | TGTGCCAGCAGCGTACTCTCGACAGTCTCCTACAATGAGCAGTTCTTC
TRBJ1-2 | TRBV2 | - | - | CASSEDQGYGYTF | TGTGCCAGCAGTGAAGATCAGGGTTACGGCTACACCTTC
TRBJ1-2 | TRBV29-1 | - | - | CSVEDTSAGYTF | TGCAGCGTTGAAGATACCTCAGCGGGCTACACCTTC
TRBJ1-4 | TRBV15 | - | TRBD1 | CATSSYRQGGKELFF | TGTGCCACCAGCAGCTATCGACAGGGGGGCAAGGAACTGTTTTTT
TRBJ1-1 | TRBV5-5 | - | TRBD1 | CASSLARTGEAFF | TGTGCCAGCAGCTTGGCCCGGACAGGGGAAGCTTTCTTT
TRBJ1-1 | TRBV18 | - | - | CASSPHEGGVAFF | TGTGCCAGCTCACCCCACGAGGGGGGGGTTGCTTTCTTT
TRBJ1-5 | TRBV6-6 | - | TRBD1 | CASSDRGSNRPQHF | TGTGCCAGCAGTGACAGGGGAAGCAATCGGCCCCAGCATTTT
TRBJ2-3 | TRBV7-2 | - | TRBD2 | CASSLDGGADTQYF | TGTGCCAGCAGCTTAGACGGGGGGGCAGATACGCAGTATTTT
TRBJ1-2 | TRBV5-4 | - | TRBD1 | CASSLMEGAYYGYTF | TGTGCCAGCAGCTTGATGGAGGGGGCTTACTATGGCTACACCTTC
TRBJ1-4 | TRBV6-5 | - | - | CANSYIRGGEGEKLFF | TGTGCCAACAGTTATATCCGGGGAGGGGAGGGTGAAAAACTGTTTTTT
TRBJ1-1 | TRBV7-9 | - | - | CASRLSPGGPEAFF | TGTGCCAGCAGGCTATCCCCGGGAGGCCCTGAAGCTTTCTTT
TRBJ1-2 | TRBV27 | once | - | CAMRAQGANYGYTF | TGTGCCATGAGGGCACAGGGCGCTAACTATGGCTACACCTTC
TRBJ2-6 | TRBV14 | - | - | CASSQVSPTGSGANVLTF | TGTGCCAGCAGCCAAGTGTCCCCAACAGGCTCTGGGGCCAACGTCCTGACTTTC
TRBJ2-5 | TRBV5-1 | - | - | CASSLGLALGETQYF | TGCGCCAGCAGCTTGGGATTAGCGTTGGGGGAGACCCAGTACTTC
TRBJ2-5 | TRBV5-4 | - | TRBD2 | CASSWGGTYQETQYF | TGTGCCAGCAGCTGGGGGGGAACGTACCAAGAGACCCAGTACTTC
TRBJ2-5 | TRBV30 | - | - | CAWSAGVRQTQYF | TGTGCCTGGAGTGCAGGGGTTCGTCAGACCCAGTACTTC
TRBJ1-2 | TRBV20-1 | - | - | CSASLNGYTF | TGCAGTGCTAGTCTTAATGGCTACACCTTC
TRBJ2-1 | TRBV5-4 | - | - | CASRRVTYNEQFF | TGTGCCAGCAGGCGGGTGACCTACAATGAGCAGTTCTTC
TRBJ1-2 | TRBV7-9 | - | - | CASSLNTGYGYTF | TGTGCCAGCAGCTTAAATACGGGCTATGGCTACACCTTC
TRBJ2-1 | TRBV7-3 | - | TRBD2 | CASSLTSSGGNNEQFF | TGTGCCAGCAGCTTAACTTCTAGCGGGGGGAACAATGAGCAGTTCTTC
TRBJ2-2 | TRBV7-2 | - | - | CASSLMVILVGGELFF | TGTGCCAGCAGCTTAATGGTCATCCTCGTCGGCGGGGAGCTGTTTTTT
TRBJ2-3 | TRBV4-1 | - | - | CASSRASPGTDTQYF | TGCGCCAGCAGCCGAGCAAGCCCAGGGACAGATACGCAGTATTTT
TRBJ2-5 | TRBV6-1 | - | TRBD2 | CASRASGSPQETQYF | TGTGCCAGCAGGGCGAGCGGGAGCCCTCAAGAGACCCAGTACTTC
TRBJ2-7 | TRBV29-1 | - | - | CSARSLLRENEQYF | TGCAGCGCCCGAAGCTTACTAAGAGAAAACGAGCAGTACTTC
TRBJ2-6 | TRBV30 | - | - | CAFGRLSGANGLTF | TGTGCCTTTGGGCGCCTCTCTGGGGCCAACGGCCTGACTTTC
TRBJ1-1 | TRBV7-9 | - | - | CASSSTMNTEAFF | TGTGCCAGCAGTTCTACTATGAACACTGAAGCTTTCTTT
TRBJ1-1 | TRBV6-1 | - | - | CASSTDRWVTEAFF | TGTGCCAGCTCCACCGACAGGTGGGTCACTGAAGCTTTCTTT
TRBJ2-1 | TRBV7-3 | once | TRBD1 | CASSPTGGTYNEQFF | TGTGCCAGCAGCCCGACAGGGGGCACCTACAATGAGCAGTTCTTC
TRBJ2-2 | TRBV5-4 | - | - | CASSSLDRDLKNTGELFF | TGTGCCAGCAGCTCACTCGACCGGGACTTAAAGAACACCGGGGAGCTGTTTTTT
TRBJ2-3 | TRBV5-1 | few | - | CASSFPRLAAGTDTQYF | TGCGCCAGCAGCTTCCCCCGACTGGCGGCGGGCACAGATACGCAGTATTTT
TRBJ1-2 | TRBV6-4 | few | - | CASPEEGYTF | TGTGCCAGCCCTGAGGAGGGCTACACCTTC
TRBJ1-1 | TRBV30 | - | - | CAWRPEEGAWNTEAFF | TGTGCCTGGAGACCCGAAGAAGGGGCTTGGAACACTGAAGCTTTCTTT
TRBJ1-1 | TRBV4-1 | once | - | CASSQDGWGVSEAFF | TGCGCCAGCAGCCAAGATGGGTGGGGGGTATCTGAAGCTTTCTTT